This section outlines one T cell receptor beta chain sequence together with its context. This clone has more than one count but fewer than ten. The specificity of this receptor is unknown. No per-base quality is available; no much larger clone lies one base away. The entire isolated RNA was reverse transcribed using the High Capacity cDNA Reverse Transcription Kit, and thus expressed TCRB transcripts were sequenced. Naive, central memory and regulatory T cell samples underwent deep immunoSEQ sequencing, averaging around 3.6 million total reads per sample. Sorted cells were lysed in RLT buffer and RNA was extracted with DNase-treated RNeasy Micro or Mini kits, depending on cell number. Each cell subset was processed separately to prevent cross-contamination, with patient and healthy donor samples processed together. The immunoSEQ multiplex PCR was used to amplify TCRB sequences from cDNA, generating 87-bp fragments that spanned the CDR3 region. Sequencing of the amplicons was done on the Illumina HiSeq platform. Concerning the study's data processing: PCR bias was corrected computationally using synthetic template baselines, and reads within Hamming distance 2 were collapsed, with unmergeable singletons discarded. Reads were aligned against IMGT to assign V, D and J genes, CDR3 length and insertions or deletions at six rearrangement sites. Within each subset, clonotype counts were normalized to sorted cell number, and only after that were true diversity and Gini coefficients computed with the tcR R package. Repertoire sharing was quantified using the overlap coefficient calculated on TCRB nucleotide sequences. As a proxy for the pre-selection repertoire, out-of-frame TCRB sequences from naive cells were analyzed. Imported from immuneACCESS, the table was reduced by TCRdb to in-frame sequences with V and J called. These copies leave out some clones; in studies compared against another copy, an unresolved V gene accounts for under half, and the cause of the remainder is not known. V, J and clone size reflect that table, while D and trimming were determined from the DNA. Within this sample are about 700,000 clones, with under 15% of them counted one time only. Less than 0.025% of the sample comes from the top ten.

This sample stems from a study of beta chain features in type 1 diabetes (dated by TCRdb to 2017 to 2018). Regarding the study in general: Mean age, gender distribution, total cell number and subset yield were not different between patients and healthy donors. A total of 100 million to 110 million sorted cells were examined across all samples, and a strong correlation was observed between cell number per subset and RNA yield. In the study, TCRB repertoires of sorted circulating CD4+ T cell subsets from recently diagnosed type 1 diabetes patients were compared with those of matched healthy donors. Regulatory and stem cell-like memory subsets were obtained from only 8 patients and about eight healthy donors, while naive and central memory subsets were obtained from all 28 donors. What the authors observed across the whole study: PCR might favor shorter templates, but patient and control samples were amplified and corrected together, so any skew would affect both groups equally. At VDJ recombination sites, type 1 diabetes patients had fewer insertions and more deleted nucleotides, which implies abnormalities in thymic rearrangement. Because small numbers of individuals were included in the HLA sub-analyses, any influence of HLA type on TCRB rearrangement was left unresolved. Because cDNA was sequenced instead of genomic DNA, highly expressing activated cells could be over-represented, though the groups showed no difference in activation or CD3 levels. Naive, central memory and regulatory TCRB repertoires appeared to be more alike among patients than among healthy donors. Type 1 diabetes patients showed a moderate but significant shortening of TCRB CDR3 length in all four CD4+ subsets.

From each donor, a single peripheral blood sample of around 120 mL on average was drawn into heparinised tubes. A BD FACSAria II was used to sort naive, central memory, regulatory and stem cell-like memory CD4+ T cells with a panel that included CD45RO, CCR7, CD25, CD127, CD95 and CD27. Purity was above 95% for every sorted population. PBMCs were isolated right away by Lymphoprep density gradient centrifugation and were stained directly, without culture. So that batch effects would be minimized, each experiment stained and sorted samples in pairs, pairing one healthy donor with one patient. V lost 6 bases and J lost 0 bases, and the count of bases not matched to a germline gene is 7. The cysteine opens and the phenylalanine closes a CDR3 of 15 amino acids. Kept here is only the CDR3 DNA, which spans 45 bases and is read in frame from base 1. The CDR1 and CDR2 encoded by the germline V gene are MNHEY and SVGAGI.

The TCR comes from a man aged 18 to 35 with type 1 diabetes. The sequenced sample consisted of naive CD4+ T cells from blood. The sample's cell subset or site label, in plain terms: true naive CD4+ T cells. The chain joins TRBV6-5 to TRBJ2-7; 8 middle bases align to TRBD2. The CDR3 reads CASRTSGGVSYEQYF. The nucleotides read TGTGCCAGCAGGACAAGCGGGGGTGTCTCCTACGAGCAGTACTTC.